This TCR beta chain was identified during a study of shared clonotypes between healthy human individuals. General study results and limits: Memory subsets generally showed lower estimated richness than naive subsets. What limited the represented genetic and exposure-history diversity was the small number of donors.

Trimming left V 2 bases short and J 8 bases short, with 16 bases between. Looked up from germline, CDR1 is SGHAT and CDR2 is FQNNGV. This CDR3 has 15 residues. Comment on this clone: Its antigen is still unknown.

Repertoires were generated with immunoSEQ multiplex PCR, while TCRdb's copy carries only in-frame clones and drops some. The sample lists some 1.4 million clones; around 97% were seen once. The source material was naive CD4+ T cells sorted from blood. The subset: CD45RA+ positively selected. The receptor was isolated from a young man in good health. This chain links TRBV11-2 with TRBJ2-1; D gene uncertain. The CDR3 DNA is TGTGCCAGCAGCTTACCCCACGACCGGCTCGATGAGCAGTTCTTC. It yields the protein CASSLPHDRLDEQFF.